Listed below are T cell receptor beta chains from one sample, sequenced in a study of OX40 agonist ivuxolimab in advanced cancers. Repertoires were generated with immunoSEQ multiplex PCR, while TCRdb's copy carries only in-frame clones and drops some. The repertoire consists of approximately 57,000 clones, with approximately 80% occurring once and the leading ten covering over 0.7%. The sequences come from CD4+ or CD8+ T cells sorted from blood, collected in a trial of the OX40 agonist ivuxolimab. The receptor set was obtained from an adult with an advanced solid tumor such as melanoma, head and neck, liver or kidney cancer. Both conserved end residues are trimmed from each CDR3.

cdr3_length: 12; j_call: TRBJ2-5; v_call: TRBV19; cdr3_aa: ASSIVYGAETQY
cdr3_length: 16; j_call: TRBJ2-3; v_call: TRBV19; cdr3_aa: ASSGLTQGLASTDTQY
cdr3_length: 11; j_call: TRBJ2-1; v_call: TRBV5-6; cdr3_aa: ASSFGGGHEQF
cdr3_length: 14; j_call: TRBJ2-5; v_call: TRBV15; cdr3_aa: ATSRDFGFTQETQY
cdr3_length: 12; j_call: TRBJ1-4; v_call: TRBV6-5; cdr3_aa: ASSKGGTNEKLF
cdr3_length: 14; j_call: TRBJ2-1; v_call: TRBV5-4; cdr3_aa: ASSFAGGVSYNEQF
cdr3_length: 10; j_call: TRBJ2-3; v_call: TRBV25-1; cdr3_aa: ASSEGVNTQY
cdr3_length: 12; j_call: TRBJ2-3; v_call: TRBV7-2; cdr3_aa: ASSRDYRTDTQY
cdr3_length: 13; j_call: TRBJ1-4; v_call: TRBV5-8; cdr3_aa: ASSFYRETHEKLF
cdr3_length: 12; j_call: TRBJ2-3; v_call: TRBV10-1; cdr3_aa: ASNGLAGEDTQY
cdr3_length: 14; j_call: TRBJ2-2; v_call: TRBV5-8; cdr3_aa: ASRFQTGTNPGELF
cdr3_length: 12; j_call: TRBJ1-4; v_call: TRBV6-5; cdr3_aa: ASSSSGQANGLF
cdr3_length: 13; j_call: TRBJ2-7; v_call: TRBV13; cdr3_aa: ASSSGDRVTYEQY
cdr3_length: 13; j_call: TRBJ2-7; v_call: TRBV10-2; cdr3_aa: ASIDRQVSSYEQY
cdr3_length: 13; j_call: TRBJ2-7; v_call: TRBV5-1; cdr3_aa: ASSAWTGWGYEQY
cdr3_length: 12; j_call: TRBJ2-5; v_call: TRBV7-9; cdr3_aa: ASSAAKYQETQY
cdr3_length: 13; j_call: TRBJ1-5; v_call: TRBV18; cdr3_aa: ASSRSGGNNQPQH
cdr3_length: 13; j_call: TRBJ1-3; v_call: TRBV6-1; cdr3_aa: ASSVDTSSGNTIY
cdr3_length: 13; j_call: TRBJ2-7; v_call: TRBV6-1; cdr3_aa: ASSETRTGSSEQY
cdr3_length: 10; j_call: TRBJ1-1; v_call: TRBV18; cdr3_aa: ASSRETNEAF
cdr3_length: 12; j_call: TRBJ1-4; v_call: TRBV6-1; cdr3_aa: ASRQTGAGEKLF
cdr3_length: 13; j_call: TRBJ1-4; v_call: TRBV25-1; cdr3_aa: ASSAWTGGNEKLF
cdr3_length: 13; j_call: TRBJ1-2; v_call: TRBV6-1; cdr3_aa: ASTIGTAVLYGYT
cdr3_length: 9; j_call: TRBJ2-7; v_call: TRBV10-3; cdr3_aa: AISEFYEQY
cdr3_length: 13; j_call: TRBJ1-1; v_call: TRBV7-9; cdr3_aa: ASSRETGIYTEAF